A selection of T cell receptor beta chains follows, all from one sample in a study of glioma-infiltrating T cells after dendritic cell vaccination. Measured with immunoSEQ multiplex PCR; TCRdb has only the in-frame clones, and not every one. The sample lists tens of thousands of clones, about 85% occurring once. The material sequenced was blood, taken before dendritic cell vaccination. These receptors were collected from a human donor with glioblastoma. Both conserved end residues are part of each CDR3. A D gene is named only where the DNA matches it firmly. Clone size, where shown, is once, few, many, or a class for clones that have expanded.

v_gene	d_gene	j_gene	abundance	CDR3aa	CDR3nt
TRBV6-6	TRBD1	TRBJ1-5	-	CASSYSQGAGNQPQHF	TGTGCCAGCAGTTACTCTCAGGGGGCCGGCAATCAGCCCCAGCATTTT
TRBV7-6	TRBD2	TRBJ2-7	once	CASSPRGGSYEQYF	TGTGCCAGCAGCCCGCGGGGGGGCTCCTACGAGCAGTACTTC
TRBV4-3	TRBD2	TRBJ2-5	-	CASSLGLAGGRETQYF	TGCGCCAGCAGCCTCGGACTAGCGGGAGGAAGGGAGACCCAGTACTTC
TRBV30	-	TRBJ2-7	few	CASHPGGYEQYF	TGTGCCTCCCATCCAGGGGGGTACGAGCAGTACTTC
TRBV5-4	TRBD1	TRBJ2-5	-	CASSRRDRGYQETQYF	TGTGCCAGCAGCCGCAGGGACAGGGGGTACCAAGAGACCCAGTACTTC
TRBV5-1	TRBD1	TRBJ1-2	once	CASSPEQGGGYGYTF	TGCGCCAGCAGCCCCGAACAGGGGGGAGGCTATGGCTACACCTTC
TRBV7-9	TRBD1	TRBJ2-3	-	CASSRDRDTDTQYF	TGTGCCAGCAGTCGGGACAGGGACACAGATACGCAGTATTTT
TRBV30	-	TRBJ1-1	-	CAWGGPNTEAFF	TGTGCCTGGGGAGGCCCTAACACTGAAGCTTTCTTT
TRBV27	-	TRBJ1-2	-	CASSFLTGINYGYTF	TGTGCCAGCAGTTTCCTGACAGGAATAAACTATGGCTACACCTTC
TRBV28	TRBD1	TRBJ2-7	-	CASSLDATGQRYEQYF	TGTGCCAGCAGCTTGGACGCCACGGGACAGAGGTACGAGCAGTACTTC
TRBV4-2	-	TRBJ2-7	-	CASSQDMSSYEQYF	TGTGCCAGCAGCCAAGACATGAGCTCCTACGAGCAGTACTTC
TRBV6-6	-	TRBJ2-1	few	CASSYASNEQFF	TGTGCCAGCAGTTATGCGAGCAATGAGCAGTTCTTC
TRBV29-1	TRBD1	TRBJ2-3	-	CSVRTGGRSDTQYF	TGCAGCGTGAGGACAGGTGGTAGGTCAGATACGCAGTATTTT
TRBV27	TRBD2	TRBJ2-1	-	CASSLGSGRGSYNEQFF	TGTGCCAGCAGTTTGGGTAGCGGGAGAGGATCCTACAATGAGCAGTTCTTC
TRBV7-9	TRBD1	TRBJ2-7	once	CASSSGTGGVHEQYF	TGTGCCAGCAGCTCCGGGACAGGGGGGGTACACGAGCAGTACTTC
TRBV5-1	-	TRBJ2-2	-	CASKLGWLERTGELFF	TGCGCCAGCAAGCTTGGGTGGCTAGAACGCACCGGGGAGCTGTTTTTT
TRBV9	TRBD1	TRBJ1-5	-	CASSTGQGGNQPQHF	TGTGCCAGCAGCACCGGACAGGGAGGCAATCAGCCCCAGCATTTT
TRBV6-5	TRBD1	TRBJ1-1	-	CASSTGGKWNTEAFF	TGTGCCAGCAGTACAGGGGGCAAATGGAACACTGAAGCTTTCTTT
TRBV11-2	TRBD2	TRBJ2-1	-	CASSKTLAGEQFF	TGTGCCAGCAGCAAGACCCTTGCGGGGGAACAGTTCTTC
TRBV6-1	-	TRBJ1-5	-	CASSFPGLGNQPQHF	TGTGCCAGCAGTTTTCCGGGACTGGGAAATCAGCCCCAGCATTTT
TRBV10-1	-	TRBJ2-2	-	CASSESLTPGLTNTGELFF	TGCGCCAGCAGTGAATCGCTCACACCGGGACTCACGAACACCGGGGAGCTGTTTTTT
TRBV7-2	TRBD2	TRBJ2-3	few	CASSSGLAGGLDTQYF	TGTGCCAGCAGCTCGGGACTAGCGGGGGGGTTGGATACGCAGTATTTT
TRBV9	-	TRBJ1-1	once	CASSVGLGGNTEAFF	TGTGCCAGCAGCGTAGGGTTAGGGGGGAACACTGAAGCTTTCTTT
TRBV5-1	TRBD1	TRBJ1-4	-	CASSVALRGRYEKLFF	TGCGCCAGCAGCGTAGCCCTCAGGGGGCGGTATGAAAAACTGTTTTTT
TRBV7-8	TRBD2	TRBJ2-3	-	CASSHTSGRTTDTQYF	TGTGCCAGCAGCCACACTAGCGGGAGGACCACAGATACGCAGTATTTT
TRBV4-3	-	TRBJ2-5	-	CASSHTLDSQETQYF	TGCGCCAGCAGCCACACTCTAGATAGTCAAGAGACCCAGTACTTC
TRBV7-8	TRBD1	TRBJ1-2	-	CASSGIRDRELYGYTF	TGTGCCAGCAGCGGCATTAGGGACAGGGAACTATATGGCTACACCTTC
TRBV7-2	-	TRBJ2-3	-	CASRRTGGPTSDTQYF	TGTGCCAGCAGACGTACCGGGGGGCCAACTTCCGATACGCAGTATTTT
TRBV7-9	-	TRBJ1-1	once	CASSKNGGGGRAFF	TGTGCCAGCAGCAAAAACGGAGGGGGAGGGAGGGCTTTCTTT
TRBV5-6	TRBD1	TRBJ1-1	-	CASSPFRGQENTEAFF	TGTGCCAGCAGCCCGTTTCGAGGACAGGAGAACACTGAAGCTTTCTTT
TRBV12-5	TRBD1	TRBJ2-2	-	CASGSRQGGNTGELFF	TGTGCTAGTGGCTCTAGACAGGGGGGGAACACCGGGGAGCTGTTTTTT
TRBV11-2	TRBD2	TRBJ2-7	-	CAGGGSSEQYF	TGTGCCGGGGGAGGGTCCTCCGAGCAGTACTTC
TRBV19	-	TRBJ1-4	once	CASIRSSATNEKLFF	TGTGCCAGTATTAGGAGCTCTGCAACTAATGAAAAACTGTTTTTT
TRBV19	TRBD1	TRBJ1-2	-	CASSISGQPNYGYTF	TGTGCCAGTAGTATTTCGGGACAGCCTAACTATGGCTACACCTTC
TRBV13	TRBD2	TRBJ2-1	-	CASSLGWPGLAGDLDEQFF	TGTGCCAGCAGCTTAGGTTGGCCGGGACTAGCGGGAGATTTGGATGAGCAGTTCTTC
TRBV4-3	TRBD2	TRBJ2-1	-	CASSQGRLAGLTDEQFF	TGCGCCAGCAGCCAAGGGAGACTAGCGGGATTAACGGATGAGCAGTTCTTC